Shown below are 18 T cell receptor beta chains from a single sample sequenced in a study of post-analysis software for immune sequencing data. TCR beta cDNA libraries included unique molecular identifiers. MiXCR, applied by TCRdb to the PCR reads, yields one record per CDR3 protein. The data show 700,000 to 900,000 distinct CDR3 sequences, around 45% seen once. Broader study findings: The study found TRBV5-6, TRBV5-1 and TRBV20-1 among about five TRBV segments more frequent in patients than controls.

Their antigens are not known. Sequencing was done on a sample of blood. Source of these receptors: a girl aged 5-17 years with multiple sclerosis.

This chain connects TRBV15 to TRBJ2-4, with D unresolved. Judging by the DNA end, TRBJ2-5 fits better; the J call may be wrong. The CDR3 is 12 residues long. Germline V gene data show CDR1 as LNHNV and CDR2 as YYDKDF (reference sequence). CDR3 sequence: CATSREKETQYF. As DNA, the CDR3 is TGTGCCACCAGCAGAGAAAAAGAGACCCAGTACTTC.

The J gene is TRBJ1-5, the V gene TRBV20-1; D might be TRBD1 (5 bases). V lost 1 base and J 4 bases, leaving 14 bases between the germline ends. Germline values: CDR1 DFQATT, CDR2 SNEGSKA (reference sequence). The CDR3 sequence is 15 residues long. The CDR3 is CSARGGGETNQPQHF. As DNA, the CDR3 is TGCAGTGCTAGAGGTGGGGGGGAGACGAATCAGCCCCAGCATTTT.

This clonotype has only one observation. The chain links TRBV6-6 to TRBJ2-4; no clear D gene. Per germline, CDR1 MNHNY and CDR2 SVGAGI (reference sequence). The CDR3 consists of 13 residues. Trimming left V 0 bases short and J 10 bases short, with 10 bases between. In DNA, the CDR3 is TGTGCCAGCAGTTACTCGGGCAGCTTTATTCAGTACTTC. It codes for CASSYSGSFIQYF.

The count of this clonotype is one. The chain is built from TRBV20-1 and TRBJ2-7; D may be TRBD2 (6 bases). Germline V gives CDR1 DFQATT, CDR2 SNEGSKA (reference sequence). V was trimmed by 6 bases and J by 0 bases, leaving 15 bases between them. CDR3 length equals 14 residues. The CDR3 is CSATGAVSSYEQYF. CDR3 sequence (DNA): TGCAGTGCCACGGGAGCGGTAAGCTCCTACGAGCAGTACTTC.

V is TRBV28 and J is TRBJ2-6; no firm D call. Trimming removed 7 bases from V and 3 bases from J, with 7 bases in between. This CDR3 comprises 13 residues. CDR1 and CDR2 (germline): MDHEN, SYDVKM. The CDR3 sequence: CASIRNGANVLTF. The DNA for the CDR3 is TGTGCCAGCATTCGGAATGGGGCCAACGTCCTGACTTTC.

The chain links TRBV20-1 to TRBJ1-1; D is perhaps TRBD1 (5 bases). The germline gives CDR1 DFQATT, CDR2 SNEGSKA (reference sequence). The CDR3 is 19 residues long. Deletions cut 3 bases from V and 1 base from J, with 27 bases between. The DNA for the CDR3 is TGCAGTGCTAGGGAACGAGAGAGATCGAAGGGGCGGGCGAACACTGAAGCTTTCTTT. The encoded protein is CSARERERSKGRANTEAFF.

The chain recombines TRBV7-9 with TRBJ2-7; 9 bases align to TRBD2. Germline trimming cut 5 bases from V and 4 bases from J; bases unmatched to any gene: 6. The V gene's germline CDR1 is SEHNR and CDR2 FQNEAQ (reference sequence). The CDR3 contains 14 residues. CDR3 sequence (DNA): TGTGCCAGCAGCCCCCGGACTAGCGCATACGAGCAGTACTTC. Protein sequence: CASSPRTSAYEQYF.

The genes are TRBV3-1 and TRBJ2-1, with unresolved D. V was shortened by 1 base and J by 2 bases, with 12 bases between the two germline ends. The CDR3 runs 16 residues. The germline CDR1 and CDR2 sequences are LGHDT and YNNKEL (reference sequence). The CDR3 loop is CASSQGSPIPYNEQFF. The CDR3 DNA reads TGTGCCAGCAGCCAAGGATCTCCGATCCCCTACAATGAGCAGTTCTTC.

J is TRBJ1-1 and V is TRBV2; D gene ambiguous. The CDR3 has 12 residues. Germline V CDR1 and CDR2: SNHLY, FYNNEI. Trimming shortened V by 1 base and J by 11 bases, and 11 bases separated the two germline ends. CDR3 in amino acids: CASSEDHYRAFF. The CDR3 nucleotides are TGTGCCAGCAGTGAAGATCACTATCGGGCTTTCTTT.

The chain uses TRBV27 and TRBJ1-2; 11 bases align to TRBD1. Germline V gene sequence: CDR1 MNHEY, CDR2 SMNVEV (reference sequence). This CDR3 is built from 13 residues. V trimming: 5 bases; J trimming: 8 bases; junction bases outside the gene matches: 4. This CDR3 reads CASSGQGAGGYTF. The DNA for the CDR3 is TGTGCCAGCAGTGGACAGGGGGCCGGGGGCTACACCTTC.

This clonotype was counted once. V gene TRBV20-1 combines with J gene TRBJ1-1; D remains unclear. The length of the CDR3 is 12 residues. CDR1 is DFQATT, CDR2 SNEGSKA, per germline (reference sequence). V shed 4 bases and J shed 7 bases, with 13 bases lying between them. Here the CDR3 reads CSATDDIGEAFF. In DNA form, the CDR3 reads TGCAGTGCTACAGATGATATCGGTGAAGCTTTCTTT.

The CDR3 spells CSAPRTGGRRAETQYF. Here the CDR3 DNA reads TGCAGTGCTCCCCGGACAGGGGGCAGGAGGGCAGAGACCCAGTACTTC. This chain uses TRBV20-1 with TRBJ2-5; 11 nucleotides agree with TRBD1. The CDR3 consists of 16 residues. Germline-derived CDR1 and CDR2 are DFQATT and SNEGSKA (reference sequence). Trimming took 5 bases from V and 4 from J; bases not matched to a gene: 12.

J is TRBJ2-1 and V is TRBV20-1; 7 nucleotides align to TRBD2. The junction had 21 bases not matched to a gene; V was cut back by 6 bases and J by 13 bases. In germline, CDR1 is DFQATT, CDR2 SNEGSKA (reference sequence). CDR3 length equals 15 residues. The CDR3 DNA reads TGCAGTGCCATCTCGACTAGCAACGCCTTAATGATTCAGTTCTTC. Protein sequence: CSAISTSNALMIQFF.

The J gene is TRBJ2-1, the V gene TRBV4-1; 13 nucleotides line up with TRBD2. The CDR3 covers 18 residues. CDR1 and CDR2 from the germline V gene are MGHRA and YSYEKL. Losses at the gene ends were 0 bases for V and 4 bases for J; bases not matched to a gene: 6. CDR3 residues: CASSQDKPGLAGYNEQFF. CDR3 coding DNA: TGCGCCAGCAGCCAAGATAAACCGGGACTAGCGGGATACAATGAGCAGTTCTTC.

The CDR3 spells CASSLGLAGAGNIQYF. The CDR3 bases are TGTGCCAGCAGCTTAGGACTAGCGGGAGCCGGAAACATTCAGTACTTC. V is TRBV7-8 and J is TRBJ2-4, with 12 nucleotides matching TRBD2. Germline-derived CDR1 and CDR2 are SGHVS and FQNEAQ. The CDR3 spans 16 residues. The ends lost 1 base at V and 6 bases at J; junction bases unmatched: 4.

J is TRBJ1-2 and V is TRBV5-1; TRBD1 is a possible D gene (5 bases). Trimming took off 1 base at V and 4 bases at J, with 11 bases between the two ends. The CDR3 contains 14 residues. Germline V gene data show CDR1 as SGHRS and CDR2 as YFSETQ. CDR3 nucleotide sequence: TGCGCCAGCAGCTTGTCGGGGGGTATCTATGGCTACACCTTC. Translated: CASSLSGGIYGYTF.

This clonotype was recorded only once. V gene TRBV6-5 combines with J gene TRBJ1-1, with 8 positions matching TRBD1. The CDR3 loop spans 14 amino acids. The germline gives CDR1 MNHEY, CDR2 SVGAGI. Trimming took 2 bases from V and 12 from J; bases not matched to a gene: 11. Here the CDR3 reads CASSYTGQGEGSFF. The CDR3 DNA follows: TGTGCCAGCAGTTACACCGGACAGGGCGAAGGATCTTTCTTT.

The rearrangement joins TRBV28 to TRBJ1-2; no definite D call. Trimming took 6 bases from V and 8 from J, leaving 22 bases between them. CDR1 is MDHEN and CDR2 is SYDVKM in the germline V gene. The CDR3 covers 15 residues. CDR3 loop: CASSRGFGFGSGYTF. The DNA for the CDR3 is TGTGCCAGCAGCCGCGGGTTTGGGTTTGGTTCGGGCTACACCTTC.